A selection of T cell receptor beta chains follows, all from one sample in a study of shared clonotypes between healthy human individuals. Clones were read by immunoSEQ multiplex PCR, and TCRdb kept only the in-frame ones, dropping some. The sample consists of about 590,000 clones, 95% to 96% of them appearing once. Sequences were obtained from naive CD8+ T cells sorted from blood. The receptors originated from a woman aged 30 to 39 in good health. CDR3s include the opening cysteine and the closing phenylalanine or tryptophan. D genes are given only for firm matches. Clone size is stated in some rows and not others, as once, few, many or a class when expanded.

v_gene	abundance	d_gene	len	j_gene	CDR3aa
TRBV10-2	NA	NA	11	TRBJ2-7	CASSEMFEQYF
TRBV2	NA	NA	14	TRBJ1-4	CASSDSPEGEKLFF
TRBV9	NA	NA	12	TRBJ1-1	CASSFTNTEAFF
TRBV27	NA	TRBD2	13	TRBJ2-7	CASSLREDYEQYF
TRBV6-4	NA	NA	14	TRBJ1-2	CASREDLMGYGYTF
TRBV29-1	NA	NA	12	TRBJ1-2	CSVEQVEYGYTF
TRBV6-5	NA	NA	14	TRBJ2-7	CASRPQTQPYEQYF
TRBV7-8	NA	TRBD1	14	TRBJ2-3	CASSQQGAWDTQYF
TRBV5-5	once	TRBD1	17	TRBJ2-3	CASSLVGQPISTDTQYF
TRBV6-5	once	NA	13	TRBJ2-7	CASSPSQGLEQYF
TRBV28	NA	TRBD2	17	TRBJ2-7	CASSLIAGGRISAEQYF
TRBV29-1	once	TRBD2	15	TRBJ2-7	CSVEDLTSGRGEQYF
TRBV13	few	TRBD1	14	TRBJ2-3	CASSHGTGTDTQYF
TRBV2	NA	TRBD2	16	TRBJ2-1	CASSIAGGSSYNEQFF